Shown below are 27 T cell receptor beta chains from a single sample sequenced in a study of control samples from healthy donors and cancer patients. Generated by immunoSEQ multiplex PCR, the TCRdb table keeps only in-frame clones and is missing some. The sample records some 100,000 clones, roughly 83% being singletons. What was sequenced was blood. The receptors here all came from a woman in her thirties in good health.

The chain uses TRBV6-5 and TRBJ2-6; the D is unclear. CDR3 length equals 14 residues. V was clipped by 2 bases and J by 2 bases, with 4 bases between them. Germline loops: CDR1 MNHEY, CDR2 SVGAGI. CDR3 in amino acids: CASSYGAGANVLTF. The CDR3 bases are TGTGCCAGCAGTTACGGTGCTGGGGCCAACGTCCTGACTTTC.

The chain joins TRBV2 to TRBJ1-4; 10 nucleotides match TRBD1. CDR3 length: 13 residues. J was trimmed by 3 bases and V by 8 bases; bases with no gene match: 0. Germline V gene lookup returns CDR1 SNHLY and CDR2 FYNNEI. CDR3 DNA sequence: TGTGCCAGCGGGACAGGGGCTAATGAAAAACTGTTTTTT. This translates into CASGTGANEKLFF.

The chain carries TRBV30 and TRBJ2-7; 7 positions match TRBD2. CDR1 GTSNPN and CDR2 SVGIG come from the germline V gene (reference sequence). The CDR3 sequence is 14 residues long. V gave up 3 bases and J gave up 6 bases; unmatched junction bases: 11. The chain's CDR3 is CAWSRAGYSFEQYF. Here the CDR3 DNA reads TGTGCCTGGAGCCGAGCGGGGTATAGTTTCGAGCAGTACTTC.

V gene TRBV5-1 combines with J gene TRBJ1-2; D is perhaps TRBD1 (6 bases). The germline CDR1 and CDR2 sequences are SGHRS and YFSETQ. Trimming left V 0 bases short and J 8 bases short, with 17 bases between. The CDR3 is 15 amino acids. CDR3 bases: TGCGCCAGCAGCTTGGGGCAGGGGCCCATAGTCGGCTACACCTTC. Protein sequence: CASSLGQGPIVGYTF.

This clone was recorded only once. V usage is TRBV29-1 and J usage is TRBJ2-1, with 11 positions matching TRBD2. Per the germline V gene, CDR1 is SQVTM and CDR2 is ANQGSEA. CDR3 length: 16 amino acids. V shed 6 bases, J shed 9 bases, and the junction held 16 bases outside the gene matches. CDR3: CSVQGGIAGGLIEQFF. The DNA of the CDR3 is TGCAGCGTCCAGGGAGGAATAGCGGGGGGGCTTATTGAGCAGTTCTTC.

Here the CDR3 reads CASSLVEGSVHYGYTF. CDR3 in DNA: TGTGCCAGCAGCTTAGTTGAGGGATCGGTTCACTATGGCTACACCTTC. The chain recombines TRBV7-8 with TRBJ1-2, with D hard to call. Between the trimmed V and J ends, which lost 1 base and 3 bases, there was a span of 15 bases. The germline gives CDR1 SGHVS, CDR2 FQNEAQ. The CDR3 runs 16 residues.

This rearrangement joins TRBV19 to TRBJ1-1, with 7 bases that match TRBD1. Unmatched junction bases numbered 6, after V lost 1 base and J lost 4 bases. CDR1 and CDR2 (germline): LNHDA, SQIVND (reference sequence). The CDR3 totals 15 residues. The CDR3, as DNA: TGTGCCAGTAGTATAGGGAGGGGGCGAATCACTGAAGCTTTCTTT. Protein: CASSIGRGRITEAFF. The complete variable domain, with remaining parts taken from reference TRBV19 and TRBJ1-1, reads DGGITQSPKYLFRKEGQNVTLSCEQNLNHDAMYWYRQDPGQGLRLIYYSQIVNDFQKGDIAEGYSVSREKKESFPLTVTSAQKNPTAFYLCASSIGRGRITEAFFGQGTRLTVV.

The chain couples TRBV13 to TRBJ2-1; TRBD2 matches 7 bases. CDR3 length equals 16 residues. The germline V gene has CDR1 PRHDT and CDR2 FYEKMQ (reference sequence). Trimming cost V 5 bases and J 6 bases; bases outside gene matches: 13. For the CDR3, the DNA is TGTGCCAGCAGCCCCATAATTTTCGGGGGGACCAATGAGCAGTTCTTC. It translates to CASSPIIFGGTNEQFF.

This clone was seen just once. The rearrangement uses TRBV5-5 and TRBJ2-7, with D possibly TRBD1 on 5 matching bases. The CDR3 covers 13 residues. Germline CDR1 SGHKS, CDR2 YYEKEE (reference sequence). V lost 4 bases to trimming and J lost 3 bases, with 11 bases between them. In DNA form, the CDR3 reads TGTGCCAGCAGCCCAGGGTTTGGCTACGAGCAGTACTTC. As protein: CASSPGFGYEQYF.

This clone was seen a single time. The chain combines TRBV2 with TRBJ2-1, with TRBD2 matching 8 bases. Germline-derived CDR1 and CDR2 are SNHLY and FYNNEI. Germline trimming cut 2 bases from V and 6 bases from J; bases unmatched to any gene: 6. The CDR3 is made up of 15 amino acids. Written as DNA, the CDR3 is TGTGCCAGCAGTGAATTGGGGACTAGTCTCAATGAGCAGTTCTTC. Translated, it gives CASSELGTSLNEQFF.

The chain uses TRBV19 and TRBJ1-2; no reliable D call. Germline V gene data show CDR1 as LNHDA and CDR2 as SQIVND (reference sequence). CDR3 length equals 18 residues. V was clipped by 6 bases and J by 1 base, with 24 bases between them. CDR3 nucleotide sequence: TGTGCCAGTAGGGGCACGACGGAACAACTAGGAATTAACTATGGCTACACCTTC. The encoded protein is CASRGTTEQLGINYGYTF.

The sample holds one count of this clone. Other DNA sequences in the same sample also yield this CDR3. V is TRBV19 and J is TRBJ1-2, with 9 bases that match TRBD1. The CDR3 is made up of 14 amino acids. Germline-derived CDR1 and CDR2 are LNHDA and SQIVND (reference sequence). With 6 bases clipped from V and 1 base from J, the junction kept 3 bases outside the gene matches. The CDR3: CASSLGQGNYGYTF. DNA of the CDR3: TGTGCCAGTAGCTTGGGACAGGGTAACTATGGCTACACCTTC.

The chain uses TRBV7-6 and TRBJ2-2, with TRBD1 matching 8 bases. The CDR3 consists of 15 residues. The trim removed 4 bases at V and 4 bases at J, leaving 5 bases unmatched. CDR1 and CDR2 from the germline V gene are SGHVS and FNYEAQ. The DNA of the CDR3 is TGTGCCAGCAGCTCAGGGGGCGCGGGCACCGGGGAGCTGTTTTTT. This codes for CASSSGGAGTGELFF.

This clone has a count of ten or more. This chain uses TRBV5-3 with TRBJ1-5, with TRBD1 identical over 9 bases. TRBV5-3 is annotated as an ORF whose role is uncertain. The CDR3 loop spans 18 amino acids. The V gene end was trimmed by 0 bases and the J gene end by 7 bases; junction bases not matched to a gene: 14. The CDR3 sequence is CARSLEGTGWMVWQPQHF. The DNA of the CDR3 is TGTGCCAGAAGCTTGGAGGGGACAGGGTGGATGGTTTGGCAGCCCCAGCATTTT.

The chain couples TRBV6-5 to TRBJ2-7; 7 nucleotides line up with TRBD1. V dropped 1 base and J dropped 0; count of bases not matched to a gene: 3. CDR1 is MNHEY, CDR2 SVGAGI, per germline. CDR3 length equals 15 residues. DNA of the CDR3: TGTGCCAGCAGTTACTGGGGACAGAGCTCCTACGAGCAGTACTTC. It specifies CASSYWGQSSYEQYF.

The V gene is TRBV19, the J gene TRBJ1-5; D unclear. Germline CDR1 LNHDA, CDR2 SQIVND (reference sequence). The CDR3 contains 12 residues. Trimming cost V 0 bases and J 9 bases, with 6 bases left between them. This chain's CDR3 is CASSIEGGPQHF. The DNA of the CDR3 is TGTGCCAGTAGTATAGAGGGAGGGCCCCAGCATTTT.

The table lists this clone with a count of one. V usage is TRBV15 and J usage is TRBJ1-4; D is ambiguous. The CDR3 consists of 14 residues. Trimming took off 3 bases at V and 8 bases at J, with 13 bases between the two ends. Germline V gives CDR1 LNHNV, CDR2 YYDKDF (reference sequence). The CDR3 DNA reads as TGTGCCACCAGCAGGGGAGGAATCGAGGAAAAACTGTTTTTT. It encodes CATSRGGIEEKLFF.

The table lists this clone with a count of one. The chain has TRBV6-5 and TRBJ1-1; D not resolved. The CDR3 is 13 amino acids. The V gene's germline CDR1 is MNHEY and CDR2 SVGAGI. V was shortened by 6 bases and J by 1 base, with 9 bases between the two germline ends. This CDR3 reads CASRRTRNTEAFF. In DNA, the CDR3 is TGTGCCAGCAGGCGGACCCGGAACACTGAAGCTTTCTTT.

The chain carries TRBV5-1 and TRBJ2-3; D possibly corresponds to TRBD1 (5 bases). Germline CDR1 SGHRS, CDR2 YFSETQ. The CDR3 loop spans 13 amino acids. Between the trimmed V and J ends, which lost 4 bases and 4 bases, there was a span of 10 bases. CDR3 DNA sequence: TGCGCCAGCAGCGAGGCCAGGGCAGATACGCAGTATTTT. This codes for CASSEARADTQYF. The full variable domain, its missing parts supplied by reference TRBV5-1 and TRBJ2-3, is KAGVTQTPRYLIKTRGQQVTLSCSPISGHRSVSWYQQTPGQGLQFLFEYFSETQRNKGNFPGRFSGRQFSNSRSEMNVSTLELGDSALYLCASSEARADTQYFGPGTRLTVL.

This chain connects TRBV18 to TRBJ1-5; TRBD1 matches 12 bases. V shed 4 bases and J 6 bases; nucleotides not matched to a gene: 7. The CDR3 is 16 amino acids. The germline V gene has CDR1 KGHSH and CDR2 LQKENI. The CDR3 loop is CASSLGQGAMGQPQHF. The CDR3 DNA follows: TGTGCCAGCTCACTGGGACAGGGGGCGATGGGTCAGCCCCAGCATTTT.

This chain joins TRBV19 and TRBJ2-7; 8 bases fit TRBD2. Germline CDR1 reads LNHDA; CDR2 reads SQIVND (reference sequence). CDR3 size: 14 residues. With V trimmed by 5 bases and J by 1 base, 4 bases remained unmatched. CDR3 region: CASSLGLASYEQYF. Here the CDR3 DNA reads TGTGCCAGTAGTCTCGGACTAGCATCCTACGAGCAGTACTTC.

CDR3 DNA: TGTGCCAGCAGCCAAGGGAGTAACTATGGCTACACCTTC. Encoded protein: CASSQGSNYGYTF. The chain links TRBV3-1 (or the pseudogene TRBV3-2) to TRBJ1-2; D unclear. V gave up 1 base and J gave up 1 base, with 4 bases separating them. The CDR3 loop spans 13 amino acids. Germline V gene sequence: CDR1 LGHDT, CDR2 YNNKEL (reference sequence).

V usage is TRBV29-1 and J usage is TRBJ2-1; 9 bases line up with TRBD1. The CDR3 has 13 amino acids. Germline V gene lookup returns CDR1 SQVTM and CDR2 ANQGSEA. The V segment lost 7 bases and the J segment 4 bases; nucleotides outside the gene matches: 5. CDR3 residues: CSGGQGVYNEQFF. DNA of the CDR3: TGCAGCGGGGGACAGGGTGTTTACAATGAGCAGTTCTTC.

The chain carries TRBV5-6 and TRBJ1-6; the D is unclear. The germline V gene has CDR1 SGHDT and CDR2 YYEEEE. V shed 4 bases and J shed 7 bases, with 18 bases lying between them. There are 16 residues in the CDR3. CDR3 protein: CASSAKGQALNSPLHF. DNA of the CDR3: TGTGCCAGCAGCGCTAAAGGGCAGGCACTAAATTCACCCCTCCACTTT. The whole variable domain, filled in from reference TRBV5-6 and TRBJ1-6, reads DAGVTQSPTHLIKTRGQQVTLRCSPKSGHDTVSWYQQALGQGPQFIFQYYEEEERQRGNFPDRFSGHQFPNYSSELNVNALLLGDSALYLCASSAKGQALNSPLHFGNGTRLTVT.

This chain uses TRBV29-1 with TRBJ2-3, with TRBD2 matching 7 bases. With 3 bases clipped from V and 6 bases from J, the junction kept 15 bases outside the gene matches. The CDR3 totals 16 residues. Looked up from germline, CDR1 is SQVTM and CDR2 is ANQGSEA. The CDR3 bases are TGCAGCGTTGACGGAACCCACCCGGGGGGACCCGATACGCAGTATTTT. Translating gives CSVDGTHPGGPDTQYF.

The V call is TRBV6-2 or TRBV6-3, the J call TRBJ2-2; tentatively, D is TRBD1 (6 bases). Between the trimmed V and J ends, which lost 5 bases and 0 bases, there was a span of 16 bases. The CDR3 spans 17 residues. CDR1 is MNHEY and CDR2 is SVGEGT in the germline V gene. The CDR3 DNA reads as TGTGCCAGCAGTACAAAAAGACAGGCCCCGAACACCGGGGAGCTGTTTTTT. It yields the protein CASSTKRQAPNTGELFF.

The gene calls are TRBV19 and TRBJ2-7, with D possibly matching TRBD1 (6 bases). The ends were cut back, 4 bases at V and 2 bases at J, with 18 bases in the middle. The CDR3 extends over 16 amino acids. Per the germline V gene, CDR1 is LNHDA and CDR2 is SQIVND (reference sequence). The CDR3 coding sequence is TGTGCCAGTAGTACCCATGGACAGCCAAAAACCTACGAGCAGTACTTC. This encodes CASSTHGQPKTYEQYF.